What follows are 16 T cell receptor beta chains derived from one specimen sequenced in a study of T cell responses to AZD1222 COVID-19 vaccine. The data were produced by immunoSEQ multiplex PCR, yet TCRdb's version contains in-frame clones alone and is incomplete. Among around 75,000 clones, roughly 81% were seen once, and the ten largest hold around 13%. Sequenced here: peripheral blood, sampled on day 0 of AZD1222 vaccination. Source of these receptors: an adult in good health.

The CDR3 nucleotides are TGTGCCAGCAGTGACCCGGGACAGGGGTTCCGGGAGACCCAGTACTTC. It yields the protein CASSDPGQGFRETQYF. This chain connects TRBV25-1 to TRBJ2-5; 10 bases match TRBD1. The CDR3 spans 16 residues. V trimming: 3 bases; J trimming: 5 bases; junction bases outside the gene matches: 9. Per germline, CDR1 MGHDK and CDR2 SYGVNS.

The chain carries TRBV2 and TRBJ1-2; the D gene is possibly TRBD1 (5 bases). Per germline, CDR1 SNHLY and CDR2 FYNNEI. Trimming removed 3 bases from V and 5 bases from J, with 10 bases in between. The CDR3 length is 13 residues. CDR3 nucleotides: TGTGCCAGCAGTGAGGGGACTAGTTATGGCTACACCTTC. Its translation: CASSEGTSYGYTF.

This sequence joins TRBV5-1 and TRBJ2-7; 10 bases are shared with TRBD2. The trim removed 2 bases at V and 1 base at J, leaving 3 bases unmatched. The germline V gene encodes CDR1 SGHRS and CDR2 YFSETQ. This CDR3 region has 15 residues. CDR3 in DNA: TGCGCCAGCAGCTTCAGGACTAGCGGATCCTACGAGCAGTACTTC. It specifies CASSFRTSGSYEQYF.

CDR3 DNA sequence: TGTGCCAGCAGCTCCCTGAGGGTGGAGGACAGGGGAAATGAAAAACTGTTTTTT. Its protein product is CASSSLRVEDRGNEKLFF. This rearrangement joins TRBV7-6 to TRBJ1-4, with TRBD1 matching 9 bases. Germline assignment: CDR1 SGHVS and CDR2 FNYEAQ. J was trimmed by 5 bases and V by 4 bases; bases with no gene match: 14. This CDR3 is 18 amino acids long.

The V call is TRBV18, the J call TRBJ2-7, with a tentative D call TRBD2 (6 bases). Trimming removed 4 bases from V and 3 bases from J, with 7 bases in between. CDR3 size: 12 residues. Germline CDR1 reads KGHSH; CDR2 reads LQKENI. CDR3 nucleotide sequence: TGTGCCAGCTCACGACTAGTCTACGAGCAGTACTTC. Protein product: CASSRLVYEQYF.

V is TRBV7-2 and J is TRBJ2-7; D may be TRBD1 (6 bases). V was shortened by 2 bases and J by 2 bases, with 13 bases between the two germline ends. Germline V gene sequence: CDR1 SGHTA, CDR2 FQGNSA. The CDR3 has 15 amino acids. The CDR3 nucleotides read TGTGCCAGCAGCTTAAACGACAGGCAACCCTACGAGCAGTACTTC. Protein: CASSLNDRQPYEQYF.

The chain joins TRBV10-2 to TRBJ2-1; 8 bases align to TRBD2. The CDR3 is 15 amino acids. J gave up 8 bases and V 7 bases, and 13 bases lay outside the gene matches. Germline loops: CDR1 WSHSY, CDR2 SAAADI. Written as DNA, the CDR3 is TGCGCCAGCATGCCAACGGGGGGGCCTTTGGATGAGCAGTTCTTC. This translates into CASMPTGGPLDEQFF.

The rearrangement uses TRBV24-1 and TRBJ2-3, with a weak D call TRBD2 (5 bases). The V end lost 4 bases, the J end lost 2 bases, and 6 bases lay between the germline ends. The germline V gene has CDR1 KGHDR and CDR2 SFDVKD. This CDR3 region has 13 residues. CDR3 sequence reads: CATSDGDTDTQYF. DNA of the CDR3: TGTGCCACCAGTGACGGGGACACAGATACGCAGTATTTT.

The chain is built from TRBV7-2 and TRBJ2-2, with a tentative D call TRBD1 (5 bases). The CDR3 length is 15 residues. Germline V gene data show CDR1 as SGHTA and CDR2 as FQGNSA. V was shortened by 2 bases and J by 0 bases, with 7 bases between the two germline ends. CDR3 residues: CASSLQGPNTGELFF. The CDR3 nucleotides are TGTGCCAGCAGCTTACAGGGTCCGAACACCGGGGAGCTGTTTTTT.

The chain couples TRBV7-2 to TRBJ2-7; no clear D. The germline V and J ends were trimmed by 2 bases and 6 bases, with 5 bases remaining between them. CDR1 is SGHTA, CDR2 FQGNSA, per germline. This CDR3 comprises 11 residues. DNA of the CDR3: TGTGCCAGCAGCTTATTATCCGAGCAGTACTTC. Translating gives CASSLLSEQYF.

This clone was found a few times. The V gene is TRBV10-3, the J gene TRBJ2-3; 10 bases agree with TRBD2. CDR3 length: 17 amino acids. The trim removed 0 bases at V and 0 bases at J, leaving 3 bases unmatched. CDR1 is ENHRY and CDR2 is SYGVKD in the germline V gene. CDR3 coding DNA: TGTGCCATCAGTGAGTCCAGCGGGGGGGCTAGCACAGATACGCAGTATTTT. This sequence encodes CAISESSGGASTDTQYF.

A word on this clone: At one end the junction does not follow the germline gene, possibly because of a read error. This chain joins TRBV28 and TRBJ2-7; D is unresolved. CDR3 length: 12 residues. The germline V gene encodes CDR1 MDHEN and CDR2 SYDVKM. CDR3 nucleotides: TGTGCCAGCAGCCGCTACTTCCAGGCGTGGGCTTTC. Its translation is CASSRYFQAWAF.

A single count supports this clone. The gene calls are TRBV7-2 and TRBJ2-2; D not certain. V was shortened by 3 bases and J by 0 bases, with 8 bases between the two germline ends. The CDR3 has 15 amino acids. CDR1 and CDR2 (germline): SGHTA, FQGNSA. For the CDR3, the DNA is TGTGCCAGCAGCTTTCGGGCAGCGAACACCGGGGAGCTGTTTTTT. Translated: CASSFRAANTGELFF.

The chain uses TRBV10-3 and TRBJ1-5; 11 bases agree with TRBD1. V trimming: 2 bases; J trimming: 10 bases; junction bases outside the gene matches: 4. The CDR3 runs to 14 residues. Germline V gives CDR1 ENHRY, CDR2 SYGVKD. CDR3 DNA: TGTGCCATCAGTGAGCAGGACAGGGGGCATCCCCAGCATTTT. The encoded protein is CAISEQDRGHPQHF.

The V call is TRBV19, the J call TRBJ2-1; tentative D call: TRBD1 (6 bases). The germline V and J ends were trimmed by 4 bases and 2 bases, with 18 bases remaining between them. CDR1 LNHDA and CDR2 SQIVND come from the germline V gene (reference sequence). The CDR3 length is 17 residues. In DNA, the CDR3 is TGTGCCAGTAGTAAATTCGGACAGAGCTGGGCCTACAATGAGCAGTTCTTC. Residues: CASSKFGQSWAYNEQFF.

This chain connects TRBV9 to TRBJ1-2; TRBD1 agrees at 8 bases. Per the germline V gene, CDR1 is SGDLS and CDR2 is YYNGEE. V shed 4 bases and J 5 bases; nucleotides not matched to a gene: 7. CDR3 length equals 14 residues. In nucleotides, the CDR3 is TGTGCCAGCAGCCCGCAGGGGGCGCGGTATGGCTACACCTTC. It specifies CASSPQGARYGYTF. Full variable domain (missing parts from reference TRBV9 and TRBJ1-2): DSGVTQTPKHLITATGQRVTLRCSPRSGDLSVYWYQQSLDQGLQFLIQYYNGEERAKGNILERFSAQQFPDLHSELNLSSLELGDSALYFCASSPQGARYGYTFGSGTRLTVV.